The 27 T cell receptor beta chains below come from one sample, sequenced in a study of T cell changes during pregnancy in multiple sclerosis. TCRdb's copy holds only in-frame clones and misses some; the assay was immunoSEQ multiplex PCR. The data contain about 50,000 clones, 92% of them singletons. The source was CD4+ T cells from peripheral blood mononuclear cells, collected after pregnancy. Receptor source: a female donor with multiple sclerosis, enrolled in a pregnancy study.

The genes are TRBV5-1 and TRBJ2-3; D unresolved. The germline V gene has CDR1 SGHRS and CDR2 YFSETQ. Trimming pared 0 bases from V and 0 bases from J, leaving 8 bases between. The CDR3 is 15 residues long. The CDR3 DNA is TGCGCCAGCAGCTTGGCTGGCCAGAGCACAGATACGCAGTATTTT. Its protein is CASSLAGQSTDTQYF.

The chain links TRBV5-1 to TRBJ2-4; D call uncertain. This CDR3 contains 16 residues. Per germline, CDR1 SGHRS and CDR2 YFSETQ. V was shortened by 1 base and J by 0 bases, with 11 bases between the two germline ends. The CDR3 region is CASSLSGDLAKNIQYF. CDR3 DNA: TGCGCCAGCAGCTTGTCGGGTGACCTAGCCAAAAACATTCAGTACTTC.

V usage is TRBV19 and J usage is TRBJ2-7, with D possibly being TRBD1 (6 bases). The V and J ends lost 7 bases and 2 bases respectively, with 15 bases between them. Germline lookup yields CDR1 LNHDA and CDR2 SQIVND (reference sequence). There are 14 residues in the CDR3. This CDR3 is CASKAKDRTYEQYF. In nucleotides, the CDR3 is TGTGCCAGTAAAGCTAAGGACAGAACCTACGAGCAGTACTTC.

This clone was counted once. The chain uses TRBV5-1 and TRBJ2-2; perhaps TRBD2 as D (6 bases). V was cut by 4 bases and J by 3 bases, with 16 bases left in between. Germline V lookup: CDR1 SGHRS, CDR2 YFSETQ. The CDR3 spans 16 residues. CDR3 nucleotide sequence: TGCGCCAGCAGCGCTACGGGACTCCCCGACACCGGGGAGCTGTTTTTT. It yields the protein CASSATGLPDTGELFF.

The rearrangement joins TRBV5-6 to TRBJ1-4; TRBD1 might be the D (6 bases). Germline CDR1 is SGHDT and CDR2 is YYEEEE. This CDR3 has 14 amino acids. With 0 bases removed from V and 8 bases from J, the gap between germline ends came to 11 bases. The CDR3 loop reads CASSLVGAREKLFF. The CDR3 nucleotides are TGTGCCAGCAGCTTGGTGGGGGCTCGGGAAAAACTGTTTTTT.

This sequence joins TRBV30 and TRBJ1-4; D not certain. Germline CDR1 is GTSNPN and CDR2 is SVGIG (reference sequence). The CDR3 consists of 12 residues. V was cut by 4 bases and J by 10 bases, with 13 bases left in between. The CDR3, as DNA: TGTGCCTGGACATGGAGTGGAGGAAAACTGTTTTTT. It is translated as CAWTWSGGKLFF.

V gene TRBV5-8 combines with J gene TRBJ1-5; TRBD1 aligns across 9 bases. The CDR3 covers 13 residues. The junction had 2 bases not matched to a gene; V was cut back by 3 bases and J by 7 bases. Germline lookup yields CDR1 SGHTS and CDR2 YDEGEE. CDR3 DNA sequence: TGTGCCAGCAGCTGGACAGGGGTCCAGCCCCAGCATTTT. It yields the protein CASSWTGVQPQHF.

The J gene is TRBJ1-4, the V gene TRBV14; possible D gene TRBD1, 5 bases. Germline values: CDR1 SGHDN, CDR2 FVKESK. This CDR3 has 15 residues. V was cut by 3 bases and J by 8 bases, with 16 bases left in between. Written as DNA, the CDR3 is TGTGCCAGCAGCCAGGCCCAAGGGGCGAGGGAAAAACTGTTTTTT. Its protein is CASSQAQGAREKLFF. Supplemented by reference TRBV14 and TRBJ1-4, the full variable domain reads EAGVTQFPSHSVIEKGQTVTLRCDPISGHDNLYWYRRVMGKEIKFLLHFVKESKQDESGMPNNRFLAERTGGTYSTLKVQPAELEDSGVYFCASSQAQGAREKLFFGSGTQLSVL.

The V call is TRBV18, the J call TRBJ2-2; 14 nucleotides align to TRBD2. V dropped 3 bases and J dropped 4; count of bases not matched to a gene: 4. Germline CDR1 is KGHSH and CDR2 is LQKENI. This CDR3 has 17 residues. CDR3 in amino acids: CASSPGTSGSRTGELFF. CDR3 in DNA: TGTGCCAGCTCACCTGGGACTAGCGGGAGTCGCACCGGGGAGCTGTTTTTT.

This clone is a singleton in its sample. V is TRBV7-9 and J is TRBJ1-1, with D uncertain. Between the trimmed V and J ends, which lost 1 base and 4 bases, there was a span of 13 bases. Per the germline V gene, CDR1 is SEHNR and CDR2 is FQNEAQ (reference sequence). The CDR3 runs to 15 residues. CDR3: CASSLGYELLTEAFF. The CDR3 DNA sequence: TGTGCCAGCAGCTTAGGGTATGAGCTCCTCACTGAAGCTTTCTTT.

Within the sample, this clone is medium-sized. V is TRBV2 and J is TRBJ1-2; D possibly corresponds to TRBD1 (5 bases). The CDR3 sequence is 13 residues long. Deletions cut 4 bases from V and 8 bases from J, with 14 bases between. Germline loops: CDR1 SNHLY, CDR2 FYNNEI. The CDR3 DNA reads TGTGCCAGCAGTGTCCGGGCGGGGGGAGGCTACACCTTC. It translates to CASSVRAGGGYTF.

The V gene is TRBV4-3, the J gene TRBJ1-2; D is possibly TRBD1 (5 bases). Germline V gene sequence: CDR1 LGHNA, CDR2 YSLEER. V gave up 0 bases and J gave up 0 bases, with 11 bases separating them. The CDR3 is 16 residues long. CDR3 sequence (DNA): TGCGCCAGCAGCCAAGAAGGGGCAGCTCCTAACTATGGCTACACCTTC. Translated: CASSQEGAAPNYGYTF.

This sequence joins TRBV27 and TRBJ2-2; D might be TRBD1 (5 bases). V lost 0 bases and J 0 bases, leaving 20 bases between the germline ends. Germline CDR1 MNHEY, CDR2 SMNVEV (reference sequence). The CDR3 has 20 amino acids. The CDR3 region is CASSLSKQVPRNANTGELFF. DNA for the CDR3: TGTGCCAGCAGTTTATCCAAACAGGTTCCCAGGAACGCGAACACCGGGGAGCTGTTTTTT.

This sequence joins TRBV5-1 and TRBJ2-2; 9 positions match TRBD1. The CDR3 contains 15 residues. The V and J ends lost 3 bases and 7 bases, in that order; junction bases with no gene match: 7. Germline V gene lookup returns CDR1 SGHRS and CDR2 YFSETQ. The CDR3 is CASSSRDRVHGELFF. CDR3 DNA: TGCGCCAGCAGCTCCCGGGACAGGGTTCACGGGGAGCTGTTTTTT.

The chain employs TRBV5-4 and TRBJ2-1; D is uncertain. Trimming took 0 bases from V and 1 from J, leaving 8 bases between them. Germline V gene data show CDR1 as SGHNT and CDR2 as YYREEE (reference sequence). The CDR3 extends over 15 amino acids. The CDR3 bases are TGTGCCAGCAGCTTGGTGGGCATATCCTACAATGAGCAGTTCTTC. Amino acids: CASSLVGISYNEQFF.

The rearrangement uses TRBV5-1 and TRBJ2-2; D is unclear. CDR1 SGHRS and CDR2 YFSETQ come from the germline V gene. There are 15 residues in the CDR3. Trimming removed 4 bases at V and 6 bases at J, with 16 bases between. The CDR3 DNA sequence: TGCGCCAGCAGCCCGTCGGCAGTCCAGGCCGGGGAGCTGTTTTTT. This encodes CASSPSAVQAGELFF. Supplemented by reference TRBV5-1 and TRBJ2-2, the full variable domain reads KAGVTQTPRYLIKTRGQQVTLSCSPISGHRSVSWYQQTPGQGLQFLFEYFSETQRNKGNFPGRFSGRQFSNSRSEMNVSTLELGDSALYLCASSPSAVQAGELFFGEGSRLTVL.

This clone appeared a single time. This chain links TRBV7-8 with TRBJ1-5; D may be TRBD1 (5 bases). This CDR3 is built from 12 residues. The ends were cut back, 0 bases at V and 9 bases at J, with 6 bases in the middle. Germline V gives CDR1 SGHVS, CDR2 FQNEAQ. Here the CDR3 reads CASSLATGPQHF. CDR3 nucleotides: TGTGCCAGCAGCTTAGCTACAGGGCCCCAGCATTTT. The full variable domain, in which reference TRBV7-8 and TRBJ1-5 provide the parts outside the CDR3, is GAGVSQSPRYKVAKRGQDVALRCDPISGHVSLFWYQQALGQGPEFLTYFQNEAQLDKSGLPSDRFFAERPEGSVSTLKIQRTQQEDSAVYLCASSLATGPQHFGDGTRLSIL.

CDR3 bases: TGTGCCAGCAGTAACGCTCGGGCGGGCGAAAAACTGTTTTTT. Protein sequence: CASSNARAGEKLFF. The chain combines TRBV11-2 with TRBJ1-4; D not certain. Germline CDR1 reads SGHAT; CDR2 reads FQNNGV. V was pared by 6 bases and J by 8 bases, with 16 bases between. CDR3 length equals 14 residues.

The chain joins TRBV27 to TRBJ1-2; D not certain. The V end lost 4 bases, the J end lost 0 bases, and 18 bases lay between the germline ends. Germline CDR1 reads MNHEY; CDR2 reads SMNVEV (reference sequence). The length of the CDR3 is 17 residues. This CDR3 reads CASSSRLTKGTNYGYTF. The CDR3 bases are TGTGCCAGCAGTTCTCGACTGACTAAGGGCACTAACTATGGCTACACCTTC.

The chain couples TRBV11-2 to TRBJ2-5; weak D call: TRBD2 (6 bases). Germline V lookup: CDR1 SGHAT, CDR2 FQNNGV. The CDR3 runs 15 residues. Between the trimmed V and J ends, which lost 0 bases and 5 bases, there was a span of 13 bases. CDR3 coding DNA: TGTGCCAGCAGCTTAGATAGTGGGGCGGGGGAGACCCAGTACTTC. Its translation: CASSLDSGAGETQYF.

This chain uses TRBV7-7 with TRBJ2-1, with 8 bases fitting TRBD2. With V trimmed by 5 bases and J by 7 bases, 10 bases remained unmatched. The CDR3 contains 15 residues. Germline CDR1 is SSHAT and CDR2 is FNYEAQ (reference sequence). CDR3 nucleotides: TGTGCCAGCAGCCGAACTAGCGGACTTGGGAATGAGCAGTTCTTC. As protein: CASSRTSGLGNEQFF. The whole variable domain, remainder taken from reference TRBV7-7 and TRBJ2-1, is GAGVSQSPRYKVTKRGQDVTLRCDPISSHATLYWYQQALGQGPEFLTYFNYEAQPDKSGLPSDRFSAERPEGSISTLTIQRTEQRDSAMYRCASSRTSGLGNEQFFGPGTRLTVL.

This rearrangement joins TRBV6-5 to TRBJ2-7, with D perhaps TRBD1 (6 bases). The CDR3 is 15 amino acids. Trimming stripped 6 bases from V and 5 bases from J, with 20 bases between. Germline lookup yields CDR1 MNHEY and CDR2 SVGAGI. CDR3: CASSIYQGGNHEQYF. The CDR3 coding sequence is TGTGCCAGCAGCATCTACCAAGGGGGTAACCACGAGCAGTACTTC.

The genes are TRBV30 and TRBJ2-1, with D uncertain. Trimming stripped 4 bases from V and 4 bases from J, with 14 bases between. Germline V gene sequence: CDR1 GTSNPN, CDR2 SVGIG (reference sequence). The CDR3 sequence is 14 residues long. In nucleotides, the CDR3 is TGTGCCTGGATTCCCGGGTACTTATACAATGAGCAGTTCTTC. It codes for CAWIPGYLYNEQFF.

J is TRBJ1-1 and V is TRBV21-1. TRBV21-1 is a pseudogene. The CDR3 sequence is 17 residues long. Here the CDR3 DNA reads TGTGCCAGCAGCAAAGGAACGACCAAAGCGGTGTACACTGAAGCTTTCTTT. Translated, it gives CASSKGTTKAVYTEAFF.

V is TRBV7-3 and J is TRBJ2-1, with D possibly matching TRBD2 (6 bases). This CDR3 has 14 residues. V was clipped by 3 bases and J by 15 bases, with 21 bases between them. CDR1 and CDR2 from the germline V gene are SGHTA and FQGTGA. CDR3 residues: CASSLGPSSGVGFF. The CDR3 DNA reads as TGTGCCAGCAGCTTGGGCCCCTCCTCGGGAGTAGGGTTCTTC.

CDR3 sequence reads: CSVLGADTQYF. CDR3 DNA: TGCAGCGTTCTAGGGGCAGATACGCAGTATTTT. V and J are TRBV29-1 and TRBJ2-3; possibly TRBD1 for D (5 bases). The germline CDR1 and CDR2 sequences are SQVTM and ANQGSEA. This CDR3 region has 11 residues. V lost 5 bases and J lost 4, with 7 bases in between.

Written as DNA, the CDR3 is TGTGCCAGCAGCGCAGGGGTAAGGGGCACTGAAGCTTTCTTT. Protein: CASSAGVRGTEAFF. The chain joins TRBV9 to TRBJ1-1; a possible D gene is TRBD1 (6 bases). The V end was cut by 3 bases, the J end by 4 bases, with 13 bases between. Germline CDR1 and CDR2: SGDLS and YYNGEE. The CDR3 sequence is 14 residues long.